This TCR beta chain was identified in a study of long-term antiretroviral therapy in people with HIV. Overall study findings and caveats: Controls showed broader CDR3 length ranges than did the HIV repertoires.

It was version v3.0 of the immunoSEQ assay that was run at survey level. TCRdb's copy holds only in-frame clones and misses some; the assay was immunoSEQ multiplex PCR. The sample consists of more than 10,000 clones, around 73% of them appearing once. Deletions cut 4 bases from V and 5 bases from J, with 17 bases between. Looked up from germline, CDR1 is SQVTM and CDR2 is ANQGSEA. The CDR3 loop spans 14 amino acids. This clone appeared a single time. Its antigen remains unknown. The starting material was unsorted PBMCs, obtained 1.3 years after starting antiretroviral therapy. This TCR was sampled from a woman aged 18-29 years with HIV. This rearrangement joins TRBV29-1 to TRBJ1-2; D remains unclear. The CDR3: CSVVIPGPPYGYTF. The DNA for the CDR3 is TGCAGCGTTGTGATTCCGGGCCCTCCTTATGGCTACACCTTC.